The 20 T cell receptor beta chains below all came from one sample that was sequenced in a study of Ad26.COV2.S vaccination and SARS-CoV-2 variants. Stated treatment: approximately 18 received Ad26.COV2.S at low or high dose, single or two shots; roughly five received placebo; per-sample allocation not given. It was on day 63 after the first vaccine or placebo injection that samples were taken. Here immunoSEQ multiplex PCR was the method, and the copy in TCRdb shows in-frame clones only, minus some. Seen here are some 340,000 clones, 85% observed once, and the top ten hold 2.1%. The sequencing used peripheral blood, collected in a trial of Ad26.COV2.S vaccine versus placebo. The receptors were gathered from a person aged 18 to 65 who received the Ad26.COV2.S COVID-19 vaccine or a placebo.

The chain uses TRBV20-1 and TRBJ1-1; the D gene is possibly TRBD1 (6 bases). Trimming removed 5 bases from V and 8 bases from J, with 9 bases in between. The CDR3 spans 10 residues. Per germline, CDR1 DFQATT and CDR2 SNEGSKA (reference sequence). DNA of the CDR3: TGCAGTGCTGGTGGACAGGAAGCTTTCTTT. Translated, it gives CSAGGQEAFF.

The J gene is TRBJ1-2, the V gene TRBV27; no reliable D call. The ends were cut back, 2 bases at V and 3 bases at J, with 7 bases in the middle. The germline CDR1 and CDR2 sequences are MNHEY and SMNVEV (reference sequence). This CDR3 contains 13 residues. CDR3 loop: CASSLKSHYGYTF. Here the CDR3 DNA reads TGTGCCAGCAGTTTAAAGTCGCACTATGGCTACACCTTC.

J is TRBJ1-5 and V is TRBV5-6, with D perhaps TRBD1 (5 bases). The CDR3 runs 14 residues. V was clipped by 0 bases and J by 4 bases, with 8 bases between them. The germline CDR1 and CDR2 sequences are SGHDT and YYEEEE. The CDR3: CASSLAGGNQPQHF. DNA of the CDR3: TGTGCCAGCAGCTTGGCCGGGGGGAATCAGCCCCAGCATTTT.

The chain links TRBV5-1 to TRBJ1-2; 11 nucleotides match TRBD1. The germline V gene has CDR1 SGHRS and CDR2 YFSETQ. The ends lost 4 bases at V and 3 bases at J; junction bases unmatched: 8. The CDR3 is 16 amino acids. CDR3 in DNA: TGCGCCAGCAGCGAAAAAGGACAGGGGGCTTACTATGGCTACACCTTC. This gives the protein CASSEKGQGAYYGYTF.

CDR3 nucleotide sequence: TGTGCCAGCAGCTTAGTTGCTAGCGGGGGTTACAATGAGCAGTTCTTC. This encodes CASSLVASGGYNEQFF. The rearrangement links TRBV7-2 to TRBJ2-1, with 10 bases that match TRBD2. Germline V CDR1 and CDR2: SGHTA, FQGNSA. V was clipped by 1 base and J by 4 bases; unmatched bases: 4. The CDR3 runs 16 residues.

This clone was recorded only once. This chain uses TRBV30 with TRBJ1-4, with 10 bases matching TRBD1. This CDR3 region has 13 residues. J gave up 13 bases and V 6 bases, and 11 bases lay outside the gene matches. Germline loops: CDR1 GTSNPN, CDR2 SVGIG (reference sequence). The CDR3 loop reads CACTGTGAELLFF. The CDR3 bases are TGTGCCTGTACCGGGACAGGGGCTGAATTACTGTTTTTT.

The chain combines TRBV6-1 with TRBJ2-7; TRBD1 is a possible D gene (7 bases). CDR1 and CDR2 from the germline V gene are MNHNS and SASEGT. This CDR3 contains 18 residues. The ends were cut back, 2 bases at V and 0 bases at J, with 20 bases in the middle. The CDR3 sequence is CASSESLTGAGSSYEQYF. The CDR3 DNA reads TGTGCCAGCAGTGAAAGCTTAACAGGGGCCGGGAGCTCCTACGAGCAGTACTTC.

This sequence joins TRBV7-6 and TRBJ2-2, with D uncertain. Trimming took off 5 bases at V and 7 bases at J, with 11 bases between the two ends. CDR1 is SGHVS and CDR2 is FNYEAQ in the germline V gene. The CDR3 contains 13 residues. In nucleotides, the CDR3 is TGTGCCAGCAGCCCCTACAGCAGCGGGGAGCTGTTTTTT. This encodes CASSPYSSGELFF. Full variable domain (remainder filled in from reference TRBV7-6 and TRBJ2-2): GAGVSQSPRYKVTKRGQDVALRCDPISGHVSLYWYRQALGQGPEFLTYFNYEAQQDKSGLPNDRFSAERPEGSISTLTIQRTEQRDSAMYRCASSPYSSGELFFGEGSRLTVL.

V is TRBV27 and J is TRBJ1-2, with D possibly being TRBD1 (5 bases). Per the germline V gene, CDR1 is MNHEY and CDR2 is SMNVEV (reference sequence). The length of the CDR3 is 15 residues. Trimming took 8 bases from V and 0 from J, leaving 16 bases between them. CDR3 residues: CASLTTKGPNYGYTF. The DNA of the CDR3 is TGTGCCAGCCTAACCACAAAGGGGCCTAACTATGGCTACACCTTC.

The chain recombines TRBV7-3 with TRBJ2-5; D unclear. The V gene lost 1 base and the J gene lost 1 base, with 10 bases spanning the gap. There are 15 residues in the CDR3. The germline V gene encodes CDR1 SGHTA and CDR2 FQGTGA. The CDR3, as DNA: TGTGCCAGCAGCTTAAGGAGACCCTTCCAAGAGACCCAGTACTTC. Translated, it gives CASSLRRPFQETQYF.

This clone was found once. Other DNA sequences in this sample translate to the same CDR3. This chain links TRBV4-1 with TRBJ1-2, with D perhaps TRBD1 (5 bases). V lost 1 base to trimming and J lost 5 bases, with 8 bases between them. Germline V gene data show CDR1 as MGHRA and CDR2 as YSYEKL. The CDR3 covers 13 residues. This CDR3 reads CASSQGGVYGYTF. The CDR3 nucleotides read TGCGCCAGCAGCCAAGGGGGGGTTTATGGCTACACCTTC.

The rearrangement joins TRBV19 to TRBJ2-6; D perhaps matches TRBD1 (5 bases). The ends were cut back, 5 bases at V and 3 bases at J, with 17 bases in the middle. CDR3 length equals 17 residues. Germline V gene lookup returns CDR1 LNHDA and CDR2 SQIVND (reference sequence). This CDR3 reads CASSFPGFRDGANVLTF. The CDR3 DNA reads as TGTGCCAGTAGTTTCCCAGGGTTCAGGGATGGGGCCAACGTCCTGACTTTC.

The rearrangement links TRBV5-1 to TRBJ2-2; D unclear. V lost 1 base and J 6 bases, leaving 4 bases between the germline ends. Germline V gives CDR1 SGHRS, CDR2 YFSETQ. The CDR3 has 12 amino acids. The CDR3: CASSLLAGELFF. DNA of the CDR3: TGCGCCAGCAGCTTGCTGGCCGGGGAGCTGTTTTTT.

The J gene is TRBJ1-4, the V gene TRBV19; TRBD1 agrees at 9 bases. V trimming: 5 bases; J trimming: 10 bases; junction bases outside the gene matches: 11. In germline, CDR1 is LNHDA, CDR2 SQIVND (reference sequence). This CDR3 is 15 amino acids long. CDR3 bases: TGTGCCAGTAGTCCTAACAGGGGGCGCGTCGTAAAACTGTTTTTT. Protein: CASSPNRGRVVKLFF. The whole variable domain, remainder taken from reference TRBV19 and TRBJ1-4, is DGGITQSPKYLFRKEGQNVTLSCEQNLNHDAMYWYRQDPGQGLRLIYYSQIVNDFQKGDIAEGYSVSREKKESFPLTVTSAQKNPTAFYLCASSPNRGRVVKLFFGSGTQLSVL.

V is TRBV9 and J is TRBJ1-1; D unresolved. Germline V gene data show CDR1 as SGDLS and CDR2 as YYNGEE. The V end was cut by 0 bases, the J end by 0 bases, with 6 bases between. This CDR3 comprises 14 residues. The CDR3 here is CASSVGLMNTEAFF. Here the CDR3 DNA reads TGTGCCAGCAGCGTAGGTCTGATGAACACTGAAGCTTTCTTT.

The chain couples TRBV29-1 to TRBJ1-3; D is undetermined. Looked up from germline, CDR1 is SQVTM and CDR2 is ANQGSEA. The CDR3 spans 13 residues. V was clipped by 0 bases and J by 11 bases, with 14 bases between them. The CDR3 is CSVEENRAAAIYF. DNA for the CDR3: TGCAGCGTTGAAGAGAATAGGGCGGCGGCCATATATTTT.

This rearrangement joins TRBV24-1 to TRBJ2-3, with a tentative D call TRBD2 (6 bases). With 4 bases removed from V and 1 base from J, the gap between germline ends came to 8 bases. This CDR3 contains 14 residues. From germline, CDR1 is KGHDR and CDR2 SFDVKD. CDR3 coding DNA: TGTGCCACCAGTGAGCCGGGAGGCACAGATACGCAGTATTTT. Its protein is CATSEPGGTDTQYF.

This clone occurred a few times. Other DNA variants within this sample encode the same CDR3. The rearrangement uses TRBV5-4 and TRBJ1-6, with D unclear. CDR3 size: 12 residues. V was clipped by 4 bases and J by 3 bases, with 2 bases between them. Per the germline V gene, CDR1 is SGHNT and CDR2 is YYREEE (reference sequence). The CDR3: CASSLYNSPLHF. The CDR3 DNA reads TGTGCCAGCAGCCTCTATAATTCACCCCTCCACTTT.

The genes are TRBV5-1 and TRBJ1-1; D is perhaps TRBD1 (5 bases). Per germline, CDR1 SGHRS and CDR2 YFSETQ. Trimming took off 2 bases at V and 0 bases at J, with 14 bases between the two ends. The CDR3 is 16 residues long. The chain's CDR3 is CASSLRGRGLNTEAFF. Written as DNA, the CDR3 is TGCGCCAGCAGCTTAAGGGGCCGAGGCTTGAACACTGAAGCTTTCTTT.

V usage is TRBV19 and J usage is TRBJ2-5; no definite D call. The ends were cut back, 5 bases at V and 5 bases at J, with 15 bases in the middle. This CDR3 spans 14 amino acids. CDR1 and CDR2 from the germline V gene are LNHDA and SQIVND (reference sequence). The CDR3 coding sequence is TGTGCCAGTAGTCCCGGCCGGCAAATGGAGACCCAGTACTTC. Translated: CASSPGRQMETQYF.